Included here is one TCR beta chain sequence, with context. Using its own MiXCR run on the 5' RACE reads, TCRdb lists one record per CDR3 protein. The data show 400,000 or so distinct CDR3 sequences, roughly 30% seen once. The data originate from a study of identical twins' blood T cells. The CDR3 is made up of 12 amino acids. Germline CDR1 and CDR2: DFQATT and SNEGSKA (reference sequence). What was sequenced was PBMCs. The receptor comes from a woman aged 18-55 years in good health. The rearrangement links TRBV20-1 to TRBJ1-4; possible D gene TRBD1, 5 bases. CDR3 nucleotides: TGCACCCTGGGGGTCCCCTCTGAAAAACTGTTTTTT. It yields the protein CTLGVPSEKLFF.